Shown below are 28 T cell receptor beta chains from a single sample sequenced in a study of blood T cell repertoires in COVID-19. Some clones are missing from TCRdb's copy, which holds only in-frame ones; the method was immunoSEQ multiplex PCR. The table has approximately 41,000 clones, 87% seen once; the top ten hold about 9.1%. The sequenced material came from peripheral blood. The receptor source for this set is a woman older than 75 with active COVID-19.

This rearrangement joins TRBV7-6 to TRBJ2-7, with 10 bases that match TRBD1. The CDR3 sequence is 14 residues long. The J segment lost 4 bases and the V segment lost 5 bases, leaving 5 bases of the junction unmatched. Germline values: CDR1 SGHVS, CDR2 FNYEAQ. CDR3 region: CASSPGDRGYEQYF. CDR3 nucleotide sequence: TGTGCCAGCAGCCCGGGGGACAGGGGTTACGAGCAGTACTTC.

This rearrangement joins TRBV4-1 to TRBJ2-7; D possibly corresponds to TRBD2 (5 bases). CDR1 MGHRA and CDR2 YSYEKL come from the germline V gene. V was clipped by 1 base and J by 3 bases, with 19 bases between them. The CDR3 covers 17 residues. CDR3 amino acids: CASSQGPSGFPDYEQYF. CDR3 DNA sequence: TGCGCCAGCAGCCAAGGTCCTTCGGGGTTCCCAGACTACGAGCAGTACTTC.

The CDR3 reads CASSPLFNTEAFF. CDR3 nucleotides: TGCGCCAGCAGCCCTCTTTTTAACACTGAAGCTTTCTTT. The rearrangement uses TRBV5-1 and TRBJ1-1; no clear D. Per the germline V gene, CDR1 is SGHRS and CDR2 is YFSETQ. The CDR3 length is 13 residues. V lost 4 bases to trimming and J lost 2 bases, with 9 bases between them.

CDR3 nucleotide sequence: TGTGCCACCAGCAGGGGGGGGCAGCAAGATCACTATGGCTACACCTTC. Its protein product is CATSRGGQQDHYGYTF. The chain combines TRBV15 with TRBJ1-2; maybe TRBD1 (6 bases). The CDR3 runs to 16 residues. V was shortened by 3 bases and J by 3 bases, with 17 bases between the two germline ends. Germline CDR1 and CDR2: LNHNV and YYDKDF (reference sequence).

The chain couples TRBV30 to TRBJ2-2; D uncertain. V lost 0 bases, J lost 6 bases, and 11 bases lay in between. Germline CDR1 and CDR2: GTSNPN and SVGIG (reference sequence). The CDR3 totals 14 residues. In DNA form, the CDR3 reads TGTGCCTGGAGTGTCATTAGCTCGGCCGGGGAGCTGTTTTTT. The encoded protein is CAWSVISSAGELFF. The whole variable domain, filled in from reference TRBV30 and TRBJ2-2, reads SQTIHQWPATLVQPVGSPLSLECTVEGTSNPNLYWYRQAAGRGLQLLFYSVGIGQISSEVPQNLSASRPQDRQFILSSKKLLLSDSGFYLCAWSVISSAGELFFGEGSRLTVL.

The V and J genes are TRBV7-9 and TRBJ2-2; a weak D match, TRBD2 (7 bases). In germline, CDR1 is SEHNR, CDR2 FQNEAQ (reference sequence). CDR3 length: 18 residues. Trimming took 6 bases from V and 4 from J, leaving 24 bases between them. The CDR3 sequence: CASSPGGGATVGTGELFF. CDR3 coding DNA: TGTGCCAGCAGTCCCGGAGGGGGGGCGACGGTTGGCACCGGGGAGCTGTTTTTT.

The CDR3 spells CSVGRLASSTDTQYF. The CDR3 DNA follows: TGCAGCGTTGGCCGGTTAGCGTCTAGCACAGATACGCAGTATTTT. The chain uses TRBV29-1 and TRBJ2-3; TRBD2 might be the D (5 bases). CDR1 and CDR2 from the germline V gene are SQVTM and ANQGSEA. Trimming stripped 4 bases from V and 0 bases from J, with 14 bases between. The CDR3 has 15 residues.

The chain recombines TRBV7-2 with TRBJ2-7; D is unresolved. Germline V gene data show CDR1 as SGHTA and CDR2 as FQGNSA. Trimming removed 2 bases from V and 2 bases from J, with 10 bases in between. This CDR3 spans 14 amino acids. CDR3 sequence reads: CASSLSYTAYEQYF. The CDR3 region has the DNA TGTGCCAGCAGCTTATCATACACAGCCTACGAGCAGTACTTC.

The genes are TRBV18 and TRBJ2-5, with unresolved D. The CDR3 covers 13 residues. Between the trimmed V and J ends, which lost 3 bases and 2 bases, there was a span of 7 bases. The germline CDR1 and CDR2 sequences are KGHSH and LQKENI. The CDR3 nucleotides are TGTGCCAGCTCACCGACAAGGCAAGAGACCCAGTACTTC. This translates into CASSPTRQETQYF.

This clone came up once. V is TRBV6-6 and J is TRBJ1-6; TRBD1 aligns across 8 bases. CDR1 and CDR2 from the germline V gene are MNHNY and SVGAGI (reference sequence). The CDR3 sequence is 14 residues long. The ends lost 4 bases at V and 6 bases at J; junction bases unmatched: 2. The CDR3 region has the DNA TGTGCCAGCAGTTCGGGACAGGTTAATTCACCCCTCCACTTT. As protein: CASSSGQVNSPLHF.

This chain joins TRBV30 and TRBJ1-2; maybe TRBD1 (6 bases). From germline, CDR1 is GTSNPN and CDR2 SVGIG (reference sequence). The CDR3 sequence is 12 residues long. Trimming took 4 bases from V and 13 from J, leaving 19 bases between them. CDR3 sequence: CAWILRGAKGTF. The CDR3 DNA follows: TGTGCCTGGATCCTTCGGGGGGCAAAAGGCACCTTC. Combining the CDR3 with reference TRBV30 and TRBJ1-2 gives the whole variable domain SQTIHQWPATLVQPVGSPLSLECTVEGTSNPNLYWYRQAAGRGLQLLFYSVGIGQISSEVPQNLSASRPQDRQFILSSKKLLLSDSGFYLCAWILRGAKGTFGSGTRLTVV.

By share, this clone counts as medium-sized. CDR3: CASSVGGGEIYGYTF. The CDR3 DNA reads as TGTGCCAGCAGCGTAGGAGGGGGCGAGATTTACGGCTACACCTTC. V gene TRBV9 combines with J gene TRBJ1-2, with TRBD1 matching over 7 bases. CDR3 size: 15 residues. Germline CDR1 is SGDLS and CDR2 is YYNGEE. V lost 0 bases, J lost 8 bases, and 10 bases stayed unmatched.

The genes are TRBV19 and TRBJ2-5; 8 bases match TRBD1. The trim removed 8 bases at V and 1 base at J, leaving 3 bases unmatched. This CDR3 is built from 13 residues. Germline V gene data show CDR1 as LNHDA and CDR2 as SQIVND (reference sequence). CDR3 residues: CASSGQGQETQYF. The CDR3 region has the DNA TGTGCCAGTTCAGGACAGGGCCAAGAGACCCAGTACTTC.

V and J are TRBV9 and TRBJ1-1; 9 bases match TRBD1. Trimming removed 0 bases from V and 4 bases from J; junction bases left unmatched: 4. The V gene's germline CDR1 is SGDLS and CDR2 YYNGEE. The CDR3 is 15 residues long. CDR3 in DNA: TGTGCCAGCAGCGTAGCCCCGACAGGGGGCACTGAAGCTTTCTTT. Its translation is CASSVAPTGGTEAFF. Full variable domain (remainder filled in from reference TRBV9 and TRBJ1-1): DSGVTQTPKHLITATGQRVTLRCSPRSGDLSVYWYQQSLDQGLQFLIQYYNGEERAKGNILERFSAQQFPDLHSELNLSSLELGDSALYFCASSVAPTGGTEAFFGQGTRLTVV.

V gene TRBV19 combines with J gene TRBJ1-4; D might be TRBD1 (5 bases). Germline CDR1 is LNHDA and CDR2 is SQIVND (reference sequence). V lost 6 bases, J lost 0 bases, and 14 bases lay in between. This CDR3 has 16 amino acids. CDR3 in DNA: TGTGCCAGTAGCCCTGGTAGGGGAACAACTAATGAAAAACTGTTTTTT. It encodes CASSPGRGTTNEKLFF.

This clone appeared once. V is TRBV24-1 and J is TRBJ2-7; 10 bases agree with TRBD1. CDR3 length equals 15 residues. V lost 2 bases, J lost 4 bases, and 4 bases stayed unmatched. Germline V gene data show CDR1 as KGHDR and CDR2 as SFDVKD. The CDR3, as DNA: TGTGCCACCAGTGATTACGGACAGGGGGGTTACGAGCAGTACTTC. Translation: CATSDYGQGGYEQYF.

The chain carries TRBV29-1 and TRBJ2-1; 10 positions match TRBD1. Trimming at V came to 8 bases and at J to 12 bases, leaving 10 bases not matched to a gene. In germline, CDR1 is SQVTM, CDR2 ANQGSEA. The CDR3 is 12 amino acids. This chain's CDR3 is CSYRDRGDAQFF. The CDR3 DNA reads TGCAGCTACCGGGACAGGGGAGATGCGCAGTTCTTC.

In its sample, this clone was seen a few times. The chain uses TRBV19 and TRBJ1-5, with TRBD1 matching 8 bases. The CDR3 has 13 residues. CDR1 is LNHDA and CDR2 is SQIVND in the germline V gene (reference sequence). Trimming took 6 bases from V and 6 from J; bases not matched to a gene: 4. The chain's CDR3 is CASSQGARQPQHF. In DNA form, the CDR3 reads TGTGCCAGTAGCCAGGGGGCCCGTCAGCCCCAGCATTTT.

The V call is TRBV30, the J call TRBJ2-1, with 15 bases aligning to TRBD2. Trimming removed 2 bases from V and 9 bases from J; junction bases left unmatched: 11. Looked up from germline, CDR1 is GTSNPN and CDR2 is SVGIG (reference sequence). The CDR3 covers 17 residues. The CDR3 reads CAWSPARGLAGGLEQFF. CDR3 nucleotides: TGTGCCTGGAGTCCCGCCCGGGGACTAGCGGGGGGACTTGAGCAGTTCTTC.

V usage is TRBV28 and J usage is TRBJ1-2; 11 bases align to TRBD1. The junction had 19 bases not matched to a gene; V was cut back by 10 bases and J by 3 bases. CDR1 and CDR2 from the germline V gene are MDHEN and SYDVKM. This CDR3 is 18 amino acids long. The CDR3 DNA follows: TGTGCCACCAGGCGGACAGGGGGCTTTCTTGGTATGGACTATGGCTACACCTTC. This codes for CATRRTGGFLGMDYGYTF.

The DNA for the CDR3 is TGTGCCAGCAGGTGGGGGCAGGGGGACGGCTACACCTTC. The encoded protein is CASRWGQGDGYTF. V is TRBV2 and J is TRBJ1-2, with 7 bases that match TRBD1. V lost 6 bases to trimming and J lost 8 bases; unmatched junction nucleotides: 9. The CDR3 totals 13 residues. The V gene's germline CDR1 is SNHLY and CDR2 FYNNEI.

Only one count was recorded for this clone. The genes are TRBV2 and TRBJ2-2; D remains unclear. The CDR3 totals 15 residues. With 1 base removed from V and 0 bases from J, the gap between germline ends came to 6 bases. Germline V lookup: CDR1 SNHLY, CDR2 FYNNEI. CDR3 in amino acids: CASSEGHTNTGELFF. In DNA, the CDR3 is TGTGCCAGCAGTGAAGGGCACACGAACACCGGGGAGCTGTTTTTT.

V is TRBV15 and J is TRBJ2-7; 9 nucleotides agree with TRBD2. After removal of 3 bases from V and 5 bases from J, the junction contained 11 bases not matched to a gene. Per germline, CDR1 LNHNV and CDR2 YYDKDF (reference sequence). The CDR3 is made up of 16 amino acids. The CDR3 protein is CATSSVKGTSWHEQYF. DNA of the CDR3: TGTGCCACCAGCAGCGTGAAAGGGACTAGCTGGCACGAGCAGTACTTC.

V and J are TRBV19 and TRBJ2-7, with D tentatively TRBD1 (6 bases). The germline V gene encodes CDR1 LNHDA and CDR2 SQIVND (reference sequence). The CDR3 has 13 amino acids. The germline V and J ends were trimmed by 7 bases and 5 bases, with 15 bases remaining between them. The CDR3 DNA reads TGTGCCAGTATAGAGCAGGGGACGAACGAGCAGTACTTC. Translated, it gives CASIEQGTNEQYF.

CDR3 region: CASSFQAGTGELFF. DNA for the CDR3: TGTGCCAGCAGCTTCCAGGCAGGCACAGGGGAGCTGTTTTTT. V usage is TRBV5-5 and J usage is TRBJ2-2; D unclear. V dropped 2 bases and J dropped 8 bases, with 13 bases sitting between them. The CDR3 consists of 14 residues. Germline CDR1 reads SGHKS; CDR2 reads YYEKEE (reference sequence). Looking up the rest from reference TRBV5-5 and TRBJ2-2 gives the full variable domain: DAGVTQSPTHLIKTRGQQVTLRCSPISGHKSVSWYQQVLGQGPQFIFQYYEKEERGRGNFPDRFSARQFPNYSSELNVNALLLGDSALYLCASSFQAGTGELFFGEGSRLTVL.

The chain recombines TRBV27 with TRBJ1-1; D might be TRBD1 (6 bases). The CDR3 totals 15 residues. The germline V and J ends were trimmed by 5 bases and 0 bases, with 13 bases remaining between them. Germline CDR1 and CDR2: MNHEY and SMNVEV (reference sequence). The CDR3 nucleotides are TGTGCCAGCAGTCGTTTGGGGACAATGAACACTGAAGCTTTCTTT. Its translation: CASSRLGTMNTEAFF.

The rearrangement joins TRBV19 to TRBJ2-1, with D perhaps matching TRBD1 (6 bases). The CDR3 is 14 residues long. The germline gives CDR1 LNHDA, CDR2 SQIVND (reference sequence). Trimming left V 4 bases short and J 0 bases short, with 7 bases between. The CDR3 DNA reads as TGTGCCAGTAGTACGGACAGCTCCTACAATGAGCAGTTCTTC. This encodes CASSTDSSYNEQFF. The variable domain in full, with the rest retrieved from reference TRBV19 and TRBJ2-1, is DGGITQSPKYLFRKEGQNVTLSCEQNLNHDAMYWYRQDPGQGLRLIYYSQIVNDFQKGDIAEGYSVSREKKESFPLTVTSAQKNPTAFYLCASSTDSSYNEQFFGPGTRLTVL.

Only one count was recorded for this clone. The J gene is TRBJ2-7, the V gene TRBV18; tentatively, D is TRBD1 (5 bases). Germline lookup yields CDR1 KGHSH and CDR2 LQKENI. CDR3 length equals 15 residues. Deletions cut 5 bases from V and 4 bases from J, with 18 bases between. The CDR3 sequence: CASSSQGVGQYEQYF. The CDR3, as DNA: TGTGCCAGCTCAAGCCAAGGGGTAGGACAATACGAGCAGTACTTC.